The rows below give T cell receptor beta chains drawn from one sample of a study of T cells in Graves' hyperthyroidism and ophthalmopathy. Via MiXCR, TCRdb re-called the multiplex PCR reads, giving one row per CDR3 protein. The sample includes approximately 590,000 distinct CDR3 sequences, about 45% seen only once; the top ten take about 7.8%. Sequencing input: peripheral blood or thyroid tissue (not recorded which). The receptor set was obtained from a woman in her late teens or twenties with Graves' hyperthyroidism. Both conserved end residues are part of each CDR3. The D gene is left open where the match is weak. Size values are once, few and many counts, or a class for expanded clones, and some rows have none.

V gene	clone size	D gene	J gene	CDR3 protein	CDR3 DNA
TRBV24-1	NA	TRBD1	TRBJ1-2	CATSGAGTGGLYGYTF	TGTGCCACCAGTGGCGCCGGGACAGGGGGACTCTATGGCTACACCTTC
TRBV7-8	NA	NA	TRBJ2-5	CASSFPRGRDRGETQYF	TGTGCCAGCAGCTTTCCGAGGGGGCGGGACCGAGGAGAGACCCAGTACTTC
TRBV5-1	NA	TRBD1	TRBJ2-2	CASSLLDRGLTGELFF	TGCGCCAGCAGCTTGTTGGACAGGGGGCTCACCGGGGAGCTGTTTTTT
TRBV7-8	many	NA	TRBJ1-2	CASSFEPGYGYTF	TGTGCCAGCAGCTTTGAGCCGGGCTATGGCTACACCTTC
TRBV7-8	NA	TRBD1	TRBJ1-2	CASSYRTGKDGYTF	TGTGCCAGCAGCTACAGGACAGGGAAGGATGGCTACACCTTC
TRBV12-3/TRBV12-4	NA	TRBD2	TRBJ2-7	CASSLVTSRISYEQYF	TGTGCCAGCAGTTTAGTGACTAGCAGGATCTCCTACGAGCAGTACTTC
TRBV2	NA	TRBD1	TRBJ1-1	CASRQGLKTEAFF	TGTGCCAGCAGACAGGGGCTAAAAACTGAAGCTTTCTTT
TRBV2	NA	NA	TRBJ1-4	CASSASEQGPNEKLFF	TGTGCCAGCAGTGCCAGCGAACAGGGCCCAAATGAAAAACTGTTTTTT
TRBV12-3/TRBV12-4	few	TRBD2	TRBJ2-2	CASSTWTSELFF	TGTGCCAGCAGTACTTGGACTAGCGAGTTGTTTTTT
TRBV11-2	NA	NA	TRBJ2-7	CASSSSISTGVDEQYF	TGTGCCAGCAGCTCGTCCATTTCGACTGGGGTTGACGAGCAGTACTTC
TRBV19	few	TRBD1	TRBJ2-7	CASSASTGIYEQYF	TGTGCCAGTAGTGCCTCGACAGGGATCTACGAGCAGTACTTC
TRBV29-1	NA	NA	TRBJ1-2	CSAAGLGNYGYTF	TGCAGCGCAGCCGGCCTCGGAAACTATGGCTACACCTTC
TRBV20-1	few	TRBD1	TRBJ1-5	CSARETGGFYQPQHF	TGCAGTGCTAGGGAGACAGGGGGCTTTTATCAGCCCCAGCATTTT
TRBV11-3	few	NA	TRBJ2-7	CASSFHHYEQYF	TGTGCCAGCAGCTTCCACCACTACGAGCAGTACTTC
TRBV6-6	many	TRBD1	TRBJ1-1	CASRTGGRNTEAFF	TGTGCCAGCAGGACAGGGGGCAGGAACACTGAAGCTTTCTTT
TRBV19	NA	TRBD1	TRBJ2-7	CASSIGGSGTGVYEQYF	TGTGCCAGTAGTATTGGCGGATCCGGGACAGGAGTCTACGAGCAGTACTTC
TRBV12-3/TRBV12-4	NA	NA	TRBJ1-1	CASSQAEMNTEAFF	TGTGCCAGCAGTCAGGCGGAGATGAACACTGAAGCTTTCTTT
TRBV7-2	NA	NA	TRBJ1-3	CASSLAVLAGNTIYF	TGTGCCAGCAGCTTGGCGGTCCTAGCTGGAAACACCATATATTTT
TRBV7-9	NA	NA	TRBJ1-5	CASSQGLAGGSNQPQHF	TGTGCCAGCAGCCAAGGGTTGGCAGGAGGGAGCAATCAGCCCCAGCATTTT
TRBV15	many	NA	TRBJ2-5	CATSSSHQETQYF	TGTGCCACCAGCAGCTCCCACCAAGAGACCCAGTACTTC
TRBV25-1	NA	NA	TRBJ1-2	CASSTSGVEGYTF	TGTGCCAGCAGTACCTCAGGGGTAGAGGGCTACACCTTC
TRBV7-9	NA	TRBD2	TRBJ2-7	CASSKGLAGAFEQYF	TGTGCCAGCAGCAAGGGACTAGCGGGAGCTTTCGAGCAGTACTTC
TRBV29-1	NA	NA	TRBJ2-1	CSVEVWGNEQFF	TGCAGCGTTGAAGTGTGGGGGAATGAGCAGTTCTTC
TRBV6-5	NA	NA	TRBJ1-2	CATKEENYGYTF	TGTGCCACCAAAGAGGAGAACTATGGCTACACCTTC
TRBV9	NA	TRBD2	TRBJ2-2	CASSVELAGSTGELFF	TGTGCCAGCAGCGTAGAACTAGCGGGATCCACCGGGGAGCTGTTTTTT
TRBV20-1	NA	TRBD2	TRBJ2-7	CSASPSGAYEQYF	TGCAGTGCTAGCCCTAGCGGTGCCTACGAGCAGTACTTC
TRBV12-3/TRBV12-4	NA	NA	TRBJ1-1	CASRKGPGGTEAFF	TGTGCCAGCAGAAAGGGGCCCGGAGGGACTGAAGCTTTCTTT
TRBV2	many	TRBD2	TRBJ2-7	CASRLAVQAEQYF	TGTGCCAGCCGACTAGCTGTACAGGCCGAGCAGTACTTC
TRBV7-9	NA	NA	TRBJ2-5	CASSLGGREAQYF	TGTGCCAGCAGCTTAGGGGGGAGAGAGGCCCAGTACTTC
TRBV2	NA	TRBD1	TRBJ2-5	CASTRPDRGLETQYF	TGTGCCAGCACCCGACCTGACAGGGGGCTAGAGACCCAGTACTTC
TRBV2	NA	NA	TRBJ1-5	CASSWGNGQPQHF	TGTGCCAGCAGTTGGGGGAATGGTCAGCCCCAGCATTTT
TRBV9	NA	TRBD1	TRBJ2-2	CASSIPGQTNTGELFF	TGTGCCAGCAGCATCCCGGGACAGACGAACACCGGGGAGCTGTTTTTT
TRBV5-5	NA	NA	TRBJ2-2	CASSAKRSINTGELFF	TGTGCCAGCAGCGCGAAGCGGAGTATTAACACCGGGGAGCTGTTTTTT
TRBV29-1	once	TRBD1	TRBJ1-2	CSAAGTGINYGYTF	TGCAGCGCAGCCGGGACAGGGATTAACTATGGCTACACCTTC
TRBV6-6	many	NA	TRBJ2-5	CASSYNAETQYF	TGTGCCAGCAGTTACAACGCAGAGACCCAGTACTTC
TRBV15	NA	NA	TRBJ2-6	CATTGRVSGANVLTF	TGTGCCACCACGGGACGCGTCTCTGGGGCCAACGTCCTGACTTTC